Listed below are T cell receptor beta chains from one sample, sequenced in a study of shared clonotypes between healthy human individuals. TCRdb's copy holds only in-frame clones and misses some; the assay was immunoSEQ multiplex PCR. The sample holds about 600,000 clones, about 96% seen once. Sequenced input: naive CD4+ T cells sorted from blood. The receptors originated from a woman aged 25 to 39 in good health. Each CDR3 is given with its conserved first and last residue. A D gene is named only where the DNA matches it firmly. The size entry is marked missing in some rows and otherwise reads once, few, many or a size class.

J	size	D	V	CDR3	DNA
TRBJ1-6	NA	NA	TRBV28	CASRQAVSPLHF	TGTGCCAGCAGACAGGCTGTTTCACCCCTCCACTTT
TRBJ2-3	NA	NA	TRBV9	CASSVYRGTLTDTQYF	TGTGCCAGCAGCGTATATCGCGGGACTCTCACAGATACGCAGTATTTT
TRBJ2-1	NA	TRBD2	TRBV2	CASLEREYRKWVGNEQFF	TGTGCCAGCCTGGAGCGGGAGTATAGGAAGTGGGTAGGGAATGAGCAGTTCTTC
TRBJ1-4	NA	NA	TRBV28	CASSQGDRVNEKLFF	TGTGCCAGCAGTCAAGGGGACCGCGTCAATGAAAAACTGTTTTTT
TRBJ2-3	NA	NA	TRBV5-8	CASSPYSPTRFADTQYF	TGTGCCAGCAGCCCCTATAGCCCAACTAGGTTCGCAGATACGCAGTATTTT
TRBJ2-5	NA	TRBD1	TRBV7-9	CASSSIQGARGETQYF	TGTGCCAGCAGCTCAATACAGGGGGCGCGCGGGGAGACCCAGTACTTC
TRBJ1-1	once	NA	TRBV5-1	CASSPLSMNTEAFF	TGCGCCAGCAGCCCCCTCAGCATGAACACTGAAGCTTTCTTT
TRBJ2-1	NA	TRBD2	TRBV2	CASSRLAGGVGNEQFF	TGTGCCAGCAGCCGACTAGCGGGAGGGGTGGGCAATGAGCAGTTCTTC
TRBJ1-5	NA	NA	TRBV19	CASSIPIGDQPQHF	TGTGCCAGTAGTATCCCGATCGGCGATCAGCCCCAGCATTTT
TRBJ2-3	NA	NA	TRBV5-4	CASSLNSNRATDTQYF	TGTGCCAGCAGTTTAAATTCGAACAGGGCCACAGATACGCAGTATTTT
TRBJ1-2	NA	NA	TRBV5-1	CASSPETARQPYTF	TGCGCCAGCAGCCCGGAAACGGCGCGCCAGCCTTACACCTTC
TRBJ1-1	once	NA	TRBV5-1	CASSPGGGKLNTEAFF	TGCGCCAGCAGCCCTGGCGGGGGGAAGCTGAACACTGAAGCTTTCTTT
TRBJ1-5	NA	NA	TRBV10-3	CAIGPENQPQHF	TGTGCCATCGGGCCAGAAAATCAGCCCCAGCATTTT
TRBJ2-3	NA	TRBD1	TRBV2	CASSEVGQVADTQYF	TGTGCCAGCAGTGAAGTGGGACAGGTGGCAGATACGCAGTATTTT
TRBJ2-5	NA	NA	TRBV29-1	CSVYGGETQYF	TGCAGCGTTTACGGAGGGGAGACCCAGTACTTC
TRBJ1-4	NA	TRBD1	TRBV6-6	CASRLTGGGEKLFF	TGTGCCAGCAGACTAACAGGGGGAGGTGAAAAACTGTTTTTT
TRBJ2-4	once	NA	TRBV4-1	CASSQSTRVGNIQYF	TGCGCCAGCAGCCAATCTACTAGGGTCGGCAACATTCAGTACTTC
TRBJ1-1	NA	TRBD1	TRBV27	CASSLTGDTEAFF	TGTGCCAGCAGTCTGACAGGGGACACTGAAGCTTTCTTT
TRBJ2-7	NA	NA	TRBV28	CASQLVGSLNEQYF	TGTGCCAGCCAACTGGTCGGGAGTCTTAACGAGCAGTACTTC
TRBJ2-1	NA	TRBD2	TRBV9	CASSTGLAGFEEQFF	TGTGCCAGCAGCACCGGACTAGCCGGGTTTGAGGAGCAGTTCTTC
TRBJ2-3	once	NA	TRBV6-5	CASSFSAGNTDTQYF	TGTGCCAGCAGCTTTAGCGCAGGAAACACAGATACGCAGTATTTT
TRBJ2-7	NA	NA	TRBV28	CASSLFALSSYEQYF	TGTGCCAGCAGTTTGTTTGCGCTGAGCTCCTACGAGCAGTACTTC
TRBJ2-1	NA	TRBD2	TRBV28	CASSPLGASGSYNEQFF	TGTGCCAGCAGTCCCCTGGGAGCTAGCGGCTCCTACAATGAGCAGTTCTTC
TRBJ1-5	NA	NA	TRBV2	CASSVESPNQPQHF	TGTGCCAGCAGTGTTGAAAGCCCCAATCAGCCCCAGCATTTT
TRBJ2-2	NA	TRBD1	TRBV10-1	CASSGQGYTGELFF	TGCGCCAGCAGTGGACAGGGCTACACCGGGGAGCTGTTTTTT
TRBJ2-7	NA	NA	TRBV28	CASSLPRALSYEQYF	TGTGCCAGCAGTTTACCCAGGGCGCTCTCCTACGAGCAGTACTTC
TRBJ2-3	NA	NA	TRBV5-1	CASSLGGPADTQYF	TGCGCCAGCAGCTTGGGGGGCCCAGCAGATACGCAGTATTTT
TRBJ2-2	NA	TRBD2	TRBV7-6	CASSTTGTSGIVTGELFF	TGTGCCAGCAGCACCACCGGGACTAGCGGGATAGTCACCGGGGAGCTGTTTTTT
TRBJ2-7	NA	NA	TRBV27	CASSTVDRASYEQYF	TGTGCCAGCAGTACCGTGGACAGAGCTTCCTACGAGCAGTACTTC
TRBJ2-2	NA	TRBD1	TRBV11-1	CASSRTGPNTGELFF	TGTGCCAGCAGCCGGACAGGTCCGAACACCGGGGAGCTGTTTTTT
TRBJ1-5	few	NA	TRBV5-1	CASSLMGAGNQPQHF	TGCGCCAGCAGCTTGATGGGCGCAGGCAATCAGCCCCAGCATTTT